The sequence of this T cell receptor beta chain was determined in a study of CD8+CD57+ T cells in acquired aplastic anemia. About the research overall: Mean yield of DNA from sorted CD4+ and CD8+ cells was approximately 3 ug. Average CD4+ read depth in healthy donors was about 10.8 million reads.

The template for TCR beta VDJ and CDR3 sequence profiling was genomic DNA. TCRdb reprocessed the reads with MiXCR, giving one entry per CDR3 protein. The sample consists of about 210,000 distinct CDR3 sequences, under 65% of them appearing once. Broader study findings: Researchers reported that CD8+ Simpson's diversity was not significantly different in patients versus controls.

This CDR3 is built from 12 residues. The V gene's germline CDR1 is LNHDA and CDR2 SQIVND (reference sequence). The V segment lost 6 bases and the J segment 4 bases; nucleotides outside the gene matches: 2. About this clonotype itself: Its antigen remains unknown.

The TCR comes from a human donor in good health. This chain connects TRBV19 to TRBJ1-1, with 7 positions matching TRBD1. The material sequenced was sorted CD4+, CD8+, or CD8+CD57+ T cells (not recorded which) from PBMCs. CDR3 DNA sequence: TGTGCCAGTAGGCGACAGGGCACTGAAGCTTTCTTT. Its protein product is CASRRQGTEAFF.